This T cell receptor (beta chain) appears in the sequencing data of a study of blood T cell repertoires in COVID-19. Study background: From the United States, Italy and Spain came samples of acute and convalescent COVID-19.

Original handling: How many nucleated cells were present was estimated from reference gene primer amplification. Repertoires were generated with immunoSEQ multiplex PCR, while TCRdb's copy carries only in-frame clones and drops some. The V and J calls and the clone size are those of that table, but D and trimming were determined from the DNA. The sample carries a few hundred thousand clones, approximately 77% recorded once. CDR1 SGDLS and CDR2 YYNGEE come from the germline V gene. The CDR3 is 16 residues long. Trimming shortened V by 3 bases and J by 4 bases, and 19 bases separated the two germline ends.

The clonotype originates from a young woman with acute or convalescent COVID-19. The chain uses TRBV9 and TRBJ1-2; the D gene is possibly TRBD1 (5 bases). Sequenced sample: peripheral blood. The CDR3 protein is CASSDRRGVFSYGYTF. In DNA, the CDR3 is TGTGCCAGCAGCGACCGTCGGGGGGTTTTTTCCTATGGCTACACCTTC. The full variable domain, its missing parts supplied by reference TRBV9 and TRBJ1-2, is DSGVTQTPKHLITATGQRVTLRCSPRSGDLSVYWYQQSLDQGLQFLIQYYNGEERAKGNILERFSAQQFPDLHSELNLSSLELGDSALYFCASSDRRGVFSYGYTFGSGTRLTVV.